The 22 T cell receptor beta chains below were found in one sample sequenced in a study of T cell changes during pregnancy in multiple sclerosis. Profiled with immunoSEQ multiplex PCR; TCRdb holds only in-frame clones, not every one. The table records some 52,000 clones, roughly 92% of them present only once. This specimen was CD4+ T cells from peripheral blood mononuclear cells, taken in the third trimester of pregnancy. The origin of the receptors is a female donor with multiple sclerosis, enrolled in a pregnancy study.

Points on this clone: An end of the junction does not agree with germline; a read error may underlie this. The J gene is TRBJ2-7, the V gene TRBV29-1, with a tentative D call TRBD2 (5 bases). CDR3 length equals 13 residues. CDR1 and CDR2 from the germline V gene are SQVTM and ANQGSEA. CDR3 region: CGVLGGGAVEQYF. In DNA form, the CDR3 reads TGCGGCGTGCTAGGTGGAGGAGCTGTGGAGCAGTACTTC.

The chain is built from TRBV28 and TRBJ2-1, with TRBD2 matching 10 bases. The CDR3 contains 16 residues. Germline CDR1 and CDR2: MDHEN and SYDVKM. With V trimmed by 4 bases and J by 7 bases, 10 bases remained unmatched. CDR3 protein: CASSSPRLAGWNEQFF. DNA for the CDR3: TGTGCCAGCAGTTCCCCGCGACTAGCGGGTTGGAATGAGCAGTTCTTC.

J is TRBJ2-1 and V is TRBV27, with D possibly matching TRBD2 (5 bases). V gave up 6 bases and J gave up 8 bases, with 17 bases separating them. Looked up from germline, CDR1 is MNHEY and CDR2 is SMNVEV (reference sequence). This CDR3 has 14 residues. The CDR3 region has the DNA TGTGCCAGCAGGGGCGGGTGGGGTAGGGATGAGCAGTTCTTC. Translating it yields CASRGGWGRDEQFF.

CDR3: CAISNTLAGQPQHF. DNA of the CDR3: TGTGCCATCAGCAACACTCTTGCGGGTCAGCCCCAGCATTTT. The V and J genes are TRBV10-3 and TRBJ1-5; D remains ambiguous. The CDR3 spans 14 residues. CDR1 ENHRY and CDR2 SYGVKD come from the germline V gene. With 6 bases removed from V and 6 bases from J, the gap between germline ends came to 15 bases.

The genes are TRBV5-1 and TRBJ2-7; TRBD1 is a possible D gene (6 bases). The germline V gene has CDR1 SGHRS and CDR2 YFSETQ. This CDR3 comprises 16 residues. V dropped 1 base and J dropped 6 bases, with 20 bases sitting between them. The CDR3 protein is CASSLTHSRGNTEQYF. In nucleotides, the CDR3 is TGCGCCAGCAGCTTGACCCATTCCAGGGGAAACACCGAGCAGTACTTC.

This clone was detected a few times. CDR3 region: CASSESGTTTGQPQHF. DNA for the CDR3: TGCGCCAGCAGTGAGAGCGGCACCACCACCGGGCAGCCCCAGCATTTT. J is TRBJ1-5 and V is TRBV10-1, with D hard to call. The CDR3 runs 16 residues. Deletions cut 2 bases from V and 7 bases from J, with 18 bases between. Looked up from germline, CDR1 is WNHNN and CDR2 is SYGVQD (reference sequence).

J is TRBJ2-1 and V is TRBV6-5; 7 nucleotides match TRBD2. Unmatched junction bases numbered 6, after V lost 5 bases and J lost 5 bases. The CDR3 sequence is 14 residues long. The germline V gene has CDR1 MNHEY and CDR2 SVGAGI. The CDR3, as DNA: TGTGCCAGCAGTCACACAACTAGCGACAATGAGCAGTTCTTC. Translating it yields CASSHTTSDNEQFF.

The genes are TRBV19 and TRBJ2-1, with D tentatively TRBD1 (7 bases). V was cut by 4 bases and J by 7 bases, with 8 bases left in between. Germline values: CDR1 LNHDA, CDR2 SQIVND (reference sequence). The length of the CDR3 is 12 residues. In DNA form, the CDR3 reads TGTGCCAGTAGTACAGGGGGGAATGAGCAGTTCTTC. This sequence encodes CASSTGGNEQFF.

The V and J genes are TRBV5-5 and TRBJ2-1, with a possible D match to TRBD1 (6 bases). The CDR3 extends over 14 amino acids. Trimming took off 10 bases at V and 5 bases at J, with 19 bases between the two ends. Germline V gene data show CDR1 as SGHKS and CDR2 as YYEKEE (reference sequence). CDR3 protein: CACGTQGPHNEQFF. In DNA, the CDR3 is TGTGCCTGCGGTACTCAGGGGCCACACAATGAGCAGTTCTTC. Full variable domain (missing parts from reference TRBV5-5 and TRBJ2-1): DAGVTQSPTHLIKTRGQQVTLRCSPISGHKSVSWYQQVLGQGPQFIFQYYEKEERGRGNFPDRFSARQFPNYSSELNVNALLLGDSALYLCACGTQGPHNEQFFGPGTRLTVL.

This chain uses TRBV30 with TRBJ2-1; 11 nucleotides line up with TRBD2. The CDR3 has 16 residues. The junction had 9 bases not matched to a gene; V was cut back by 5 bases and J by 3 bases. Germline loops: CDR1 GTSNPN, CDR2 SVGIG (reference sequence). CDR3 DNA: TGTGCCTGGTCCGGTTATAGCGGGGGGGTCTACAATGAGCAGTTCTTC. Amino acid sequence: CAWSGYSGGVYNEQFF.

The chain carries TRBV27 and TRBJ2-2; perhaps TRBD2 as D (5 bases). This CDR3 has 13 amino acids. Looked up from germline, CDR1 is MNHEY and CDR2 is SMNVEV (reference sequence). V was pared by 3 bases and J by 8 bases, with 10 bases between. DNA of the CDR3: TGTGCCAGCAGTTTCCGGGATTCAGGGGAGCTGTTTTTT. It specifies CASSFRDSGELFF.

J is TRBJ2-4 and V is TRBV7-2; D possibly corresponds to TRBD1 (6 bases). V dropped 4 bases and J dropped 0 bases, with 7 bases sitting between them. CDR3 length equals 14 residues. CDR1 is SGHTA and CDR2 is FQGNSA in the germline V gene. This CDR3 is CASSWGLAKNIQYF. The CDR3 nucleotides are TGTGCCAGCAGCTGGGGGCTAGCCAAAAACATTCAGTACTTC.

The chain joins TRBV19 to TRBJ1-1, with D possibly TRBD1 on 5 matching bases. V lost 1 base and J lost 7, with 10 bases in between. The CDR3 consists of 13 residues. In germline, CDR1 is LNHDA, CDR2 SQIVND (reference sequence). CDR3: CASSIAPGFEAFF. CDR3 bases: TGTGCCAGTAGTATAGCTCCAGGGTTTGAAGCTTTCTTT.

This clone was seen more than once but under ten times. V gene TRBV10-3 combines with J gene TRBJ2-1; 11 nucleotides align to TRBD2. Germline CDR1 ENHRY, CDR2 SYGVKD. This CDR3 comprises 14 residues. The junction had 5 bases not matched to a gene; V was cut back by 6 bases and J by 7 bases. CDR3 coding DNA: TGTGCCATCAGACCGGGACTAGCGGAGAATGAGCAGTTCTTC. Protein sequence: CAIRPGLAENEQFF.

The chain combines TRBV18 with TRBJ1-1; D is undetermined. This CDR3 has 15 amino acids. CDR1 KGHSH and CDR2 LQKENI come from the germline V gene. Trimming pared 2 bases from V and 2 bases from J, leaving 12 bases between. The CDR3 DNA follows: TGTGCCAGCTCACCAGAACCGGGTTTTAACACTGAAGCTTTCTTT. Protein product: CASSPEPGFNTEAFF.

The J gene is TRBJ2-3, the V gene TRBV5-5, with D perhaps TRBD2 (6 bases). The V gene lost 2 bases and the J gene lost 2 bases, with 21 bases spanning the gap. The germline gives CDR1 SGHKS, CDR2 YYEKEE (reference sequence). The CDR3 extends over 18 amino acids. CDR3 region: CASSLTGSGEGDTDTQYF. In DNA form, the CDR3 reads TGTGCCAGCAGCTTAACGGGATCGGGGGAAGGAGACACAGATACGCAGTATTTT.

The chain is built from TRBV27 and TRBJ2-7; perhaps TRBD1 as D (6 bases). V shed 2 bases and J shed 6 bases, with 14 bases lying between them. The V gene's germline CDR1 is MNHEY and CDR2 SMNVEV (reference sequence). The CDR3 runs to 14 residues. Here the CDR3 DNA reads TGTGCCAGCAGTTTAAACTGGGGGCTGGGCGAGCAGTACTTC. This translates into CASSLNWGLGEQYF.

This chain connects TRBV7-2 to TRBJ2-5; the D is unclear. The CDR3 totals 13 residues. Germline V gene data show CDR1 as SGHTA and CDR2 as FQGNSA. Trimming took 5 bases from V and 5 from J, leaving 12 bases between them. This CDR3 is CASSLSGGETQYF. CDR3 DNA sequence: TGTGCCAGCAGCCTTAGTGGCGGCGAGACCCAGTACTTC.

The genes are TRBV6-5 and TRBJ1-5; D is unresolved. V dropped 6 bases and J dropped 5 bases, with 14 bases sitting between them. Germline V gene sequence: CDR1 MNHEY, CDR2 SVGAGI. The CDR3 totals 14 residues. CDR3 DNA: TGTGCCAGCAGGGGAGGGAGCGAATATCAGCCCCAGCATTTT. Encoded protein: CASRGGSEYQPQHF.

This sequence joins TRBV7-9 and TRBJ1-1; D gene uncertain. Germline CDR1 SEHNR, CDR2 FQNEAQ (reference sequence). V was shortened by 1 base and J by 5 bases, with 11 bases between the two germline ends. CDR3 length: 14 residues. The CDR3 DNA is TGTGCCAGCAGCTTAGGGCCGGGAGCGACTGAAGCTTTCTTT. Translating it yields CASSLGPGATEAFF.

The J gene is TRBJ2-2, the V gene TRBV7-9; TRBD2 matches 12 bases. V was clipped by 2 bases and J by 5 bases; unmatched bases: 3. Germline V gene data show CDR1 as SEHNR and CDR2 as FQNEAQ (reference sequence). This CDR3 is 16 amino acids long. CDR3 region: CASSLTTSGRTGELFF. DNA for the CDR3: TGTGCCAGCAGCTTAACGACTAGCGGGAGAACCGGGGAGCTGTTTTTT.

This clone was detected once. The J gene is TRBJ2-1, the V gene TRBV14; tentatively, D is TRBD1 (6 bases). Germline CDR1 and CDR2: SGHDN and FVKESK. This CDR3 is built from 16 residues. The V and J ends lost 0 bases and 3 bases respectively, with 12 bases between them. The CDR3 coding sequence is TGTGCCAGCAGCCAAGAAACAGGGCTAAACTACAATGAGCAGTTCTTC. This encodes CASSQETGLNYNEQFF.